The source of this T cell receptor (beta chain) is a study of blood T cell repertoires in COVID-19. Study-wide background: Acute and convalescent COVID-19 specimens originated in the United States, Italy and Spain. Sources were T cells, B-cell-depleted T cells, or PBMCs; the material itself was cDNA or gDNA.

Original methodology: Amplified reference gene primers provided the basis for estimating nucleated cell counts. The data were produced by immunoSEQ multiplex PCR, yet TCRdb's version contains in-frame clones alone and is incomplete. That table gives V, J and clone size, and the DNA gave D and trimming. The sample holds 80,000 to 100,000 clones, over 90% seen once. The CDR3 totals 15 residues. What was sequenced was peripheral blood. J is TRBJ2-3 and V is TRBV21-1; the D segment call TRBD1 is taken from the table without a DNA check. TRBV21-1 is given as a pseudogene. The sequence was collected from a human donor with active COVID-19. The donor label of this sample is uncertain. This CDR3 is CASSIRTEYTDTQYF. Here the CDR3 DNA reads TGTGCCAGCAGCATCCGGACAGAGTACACAGATACGCAGTATTTT.